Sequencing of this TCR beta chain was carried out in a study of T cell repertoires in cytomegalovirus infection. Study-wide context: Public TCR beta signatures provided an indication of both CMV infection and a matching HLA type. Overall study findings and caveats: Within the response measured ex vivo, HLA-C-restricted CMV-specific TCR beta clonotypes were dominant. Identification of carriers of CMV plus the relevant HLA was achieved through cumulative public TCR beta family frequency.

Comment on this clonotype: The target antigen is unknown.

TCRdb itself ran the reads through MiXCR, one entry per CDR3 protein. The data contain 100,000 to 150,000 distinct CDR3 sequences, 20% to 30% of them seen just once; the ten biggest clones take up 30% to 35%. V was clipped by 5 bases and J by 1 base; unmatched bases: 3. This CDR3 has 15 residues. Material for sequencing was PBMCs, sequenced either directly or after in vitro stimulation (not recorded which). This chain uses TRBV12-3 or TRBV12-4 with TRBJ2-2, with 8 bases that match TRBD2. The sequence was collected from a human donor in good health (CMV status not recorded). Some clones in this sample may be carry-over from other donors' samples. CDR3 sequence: CASSHTSGNTGELFF. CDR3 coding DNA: TGTGCCAGCAGTCACACTAGCGGGAACACCGGGGAGCTGTTTTTT.